One sample yielded the 15 T cell receptor beta chains listed below, sequenced in a study of T cells in localized non-small cell lung cancer. Data came from immunoSEQ multiplex PCR; TCRdb stores just in-frame clones and leaves some out. Here the sample spans around 83,000 clones, 80% being singletons. Sample: PBMCs, taken before any cancer treatment. The receptors shown here come from a man aged 40 to 69 with stage II squamous cell lung carcinoma.

The chain recombines TRBV6-6 with TRBJ2-3; D is tentatively TRBD1 or TRBD2 (5 bases each). Germline V gene sequence: CDR1 MNHNY, CDR2 SVGAGI (reference sequence). This CDR3 spans 13 amino acids. With 7 bases removed from V and 2 bases from J, the gap between germline ends came to 10 bases. In DNA form, the CDR3 reads TGTGCCAGCACCCTCGGGACCACAGATACGCAGTATTTT. This gives the protein CASTLGTTDTQYF.

V usage is TRBV28 and J usage is TRBJ1-1; no clear D gene. V lost 3 bases, J lost 6 bases, and 20 bases lay in between. The CDR3 consists of 16 residues. Germline CDR1 is MDHEN and CDR2 is SYDVKM. The CDR3 reads CASSFRVGSGGPEAFF. CDR3 bases: TGTGCCAGCAGTTTTCGCGTAGGCTCGGGAGGCCCTGAAGCTTTCTTT. Drawing the rest from reference TRBV28 and TRBJ1-1, the complete variable domain is DVKVTQSSRYLVKRTGEKVFLECVQDMDHENMFWYRQDPGLGLRLIYFSYDVKMKEKGDIPEGYSVSREKKERFSLILESASTNQTSMYLCASSFRVGSGGPEAFFGQGTRLTVV.

The chain joins TRBV10-2 to TRBJ2-1; D is perhaps TRBD2 (6 bases). Looked up from germline, CDR1 is WSHSY and CDR2 is SAAADI. Trimming took 5 bases from V and 1 from J, leaving 9 bases between them. The CDR3 totals 14 residues. CDR3 nucleotides: TGCGCCAGCAGTACTGGGGGGTCCTACAATGAGCAGTTCTTC. Translating it yields CASSTGGSYNEQFF.

The genes are TRBV28 and TRBJ1-3, with a weak D call TRBD1 (6 bases). Germline V gene lookup returns CDR1 MDHEN and CDR2 SYDVKM. The CDR3 has 14 amino acids. V was pared by 6 bases and J by 3 bases, with 12 bases between. CDR3 sequence reads: CASSPGDFGNTIYF. The CDR3 DNA reads as TGTGCCAGCAGCCCAGGGGACTTTGGAAACACCATATATTTT.

This clone was picked up a small number of times. The chain's CDR3 is CASSRDKSSGNTIYF. The CDR3 region has the DNA TGCGCCAGCAGCCGAGACAAGAGCTCTGGAAACACCATATATTTT. This chain uses TRBV4-3 with TRBJ1-3; D not resolved. The germline V gene has CDR1 LGHNA and CDR2 YSLEER. The CDR3 is 15 residues long. Trimming removed 4 bases from V and 0 bases from J, with 10 bases in between.

To note about this clone: Other DNA sequences in the same sample also yield this CDR3. V is TRBV5-1 and J is TRBJ1-6; D perhaps matches TRBD1 (5 bases). The CDR3 length is 14 residues. CDR1 and CDR2 from the germline V gene are SGHRS and YFSETQ. Trimming shortened V by 4 bases and J by 6 bases, and 11 bases separated the two germline ends. The CDR3 DNA sequence: TGCGCCAGCAGCGGGGGTAGGGGTAATTCACCCCTCCACTTT. This gives the protein CASSGGRGNSPLHF. The full variable domain, its missing parts supplied by reference TRBV5-1 and TRBJ1-6, is KAGVTQTPRYLIKTRGQQVTLSCSPISGHRSVSWYQQTPGQGLQFLFEYFSETQRNKGNFPGRFSGRQFSNSRSEMNVSTLELGDSALYLCASSGGRGNSPLHFGNGTRLTVT.

As DNA, the CDR3 is TGTGCCATCCGGGGGGGACAGTCCACAGATACGCAGTATTTT. Protein sequence: CAIRGGQSTDTQYF. The V gene is TRBV10-3, the J gene TRBJ2-3, with D tentatively TRBD2 (8 bases). The V end lost 8 bases, the J end lost 2 bases, and 14 bases lay between the germline ends. CDR1 and CDR2 (germline): ENHRY, SYGVKD. This CDR3 has 14 amino acids.

The V gene is TRBV6-5, the J gene TRBJ1-4; D is perhaps TRBD1 (5 bases). CDR1 is MNHEY and CDR2 is SVGAGI in the germline V gene. V was shortened by 4 bases and J by 1 base, with 13 bases between the two germline ends. The CDR3 length is 16 residues. The CDR3 nucleotides are TGTGCCAGCAGTTCCCCCGGGAGGGGAACTAATGAAAAACTGTTTTTT. Protein product: CASSSPGRGTNEKLFF.

This chain links TRBV7-8 with TRBJ2-7; 11 positions match TRBD2. This CDR3 has 15 residues. The germline CDR1 and CDR2 sequences are SGHVS and FQNEAQ. Losses at the gene ends were 5 bases for V and 6 bases for J; bases not matched to a gene: 9. This chain's CDR3 is CASSILAGGLTEQYF. CDR3 nucleotide sequence: TGTGCCAGCAGCATTCTAGCGGGAGGTCTAACCGAGCAGTACTTC.

This chain uses TRBV28 with TRBJ2-2; 13 nucleotides line up with TRBD2. CDR1 MDHEN and CDR2 SYDVKM come from the germline V gene. Unmatched junction bases numbered 13, after V lost 7 bases and J lost 8 bases. This CDR3 has 17 residues. The CDR3 reads CASTPLAGGLLRGELFF. CDR3 bases: TGTGCCAGCACCCCACTAGCGGGAGGGCTTTTACGAGGGGAGCTGTTTTTT.

Details on this clone: Only one base separates this from a far larger clonotype, so it likely reflects a read error. CDR3 sequence (DNA): TGCGCCAGCAGCTTACTGGGGAATGGCTACACCTTC. Translated: CASSLLGNGYTF. The rearrangement joins TRBV5-1 to TRBJ1-2; no firm D call. Trimming cost V 2 bases and J 6 bases, with 8 bases left between them. Germline lookup yields CDR1 SGHRS and CDR2 YFSETQ. This CDR3 is 12 amino acids long.

A remark on this clone: Sequence at one end of the junction differs from germline and may be a read error. The chain links TRBV18 to TRBJ1-2; 9 nucleotides match TRBD1. The CDR3 is made up of 15 amino acids. Germline assignment: CDR1 KGHSH and CDR2 LQKENI. The CDR3 loop is CASPPGQGIENGYTF. DNA for the CDR3: TGTGCCAGCCCACCGGGACAGGGAATAGAAAATGGCTACACCTTC. Drawing the rest from reference TRBV18 and TRBJ1-2, the complete variable domain is NAGVMQNPRHLVRRRGQEARLRCSPMKGHSHVYWYRQLPEEGLKFMVYLQKENIIDESGMPKERFSAEFPKEGPSILRIQQVVRGDSAAYFCASPPGQGIENGYTFGSGTRLTVV.

The V and J genes are TRBV5-4 and TRBJ1-2; 9 positions agree with TRBD1. CDR3 length equals 17 residues. Unmatched junction bases numbered 10, after V lost 2 bases and J lost 2 bases. CDR1 SGHNT and CDR2 YYREEE come from the germline V gene (reference sequence). CDR3 sequence reads: CASSFWATGGSNYGYTF. The DNA of the CDR3 is TGTGCCAGCAGCTTTTGGGCAACAGGGGGCAGCAACTATGGCTACACCTTC. Full variable domain (missing parts from reference TRBV5-4 and TRBJ1-2): ETGVTQSPTHLIKTRGQQVTLRCSSQSGHNTVSWYQQALGQGPQFIFQYYREEENGRGNFPPRFSGLQFPNYSSELNVNALELDDSALYLCASSFWATGGSNYGYTFGSGTRLTVV.

The J gene is TRBJ2-3, the V gene TRBV4-1; TRBD2 agrees at 9 bases. Trimming removed 0 bases from V and 5 bases from J; junction bases left unmatched: 6. The CDR3 is 16 residues long. The germline gives CDR1 MGHRA, CDR2 YSYEKL. CDR3 sequence: CASSQEPSGVGDTQYF. The CDR3 DNA is TGCGCCAGCAGCCAAGAACCTAGCGGGGTGGGAGATACGCAGTATTTT.

The chain links TRBV4-1 to TRBJ2-7; TRBD1 agrees at 10 bases. CDR3 length: 15 residues. The V and J ends lost 4 bases and 4 bases, in that order; junction bases with no gene match: 7. Germline values: CDR1 MGHRA, CDR2 YSYEKL. This chain's CDR3 is CASSLRQGAGYEQYF. The CDR3 DNA reads as TGCGCCAGCAGCCTTCGACAGGGGGCAGGGTACGAGCAGTACTTC.